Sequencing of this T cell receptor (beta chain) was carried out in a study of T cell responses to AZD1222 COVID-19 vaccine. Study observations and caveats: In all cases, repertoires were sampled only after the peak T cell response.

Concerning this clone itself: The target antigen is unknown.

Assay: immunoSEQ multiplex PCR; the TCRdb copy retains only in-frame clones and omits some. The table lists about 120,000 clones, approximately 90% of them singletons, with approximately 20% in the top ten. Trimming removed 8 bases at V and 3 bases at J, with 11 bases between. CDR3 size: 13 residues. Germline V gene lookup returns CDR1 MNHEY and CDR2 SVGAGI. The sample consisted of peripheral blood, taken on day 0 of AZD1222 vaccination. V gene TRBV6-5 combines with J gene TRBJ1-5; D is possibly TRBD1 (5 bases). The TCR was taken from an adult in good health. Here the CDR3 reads CASVLDTNQPQHF. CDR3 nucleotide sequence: TGTGCCAGCGTTTTGGACACCAATCAGCCCCAGCATTTT.